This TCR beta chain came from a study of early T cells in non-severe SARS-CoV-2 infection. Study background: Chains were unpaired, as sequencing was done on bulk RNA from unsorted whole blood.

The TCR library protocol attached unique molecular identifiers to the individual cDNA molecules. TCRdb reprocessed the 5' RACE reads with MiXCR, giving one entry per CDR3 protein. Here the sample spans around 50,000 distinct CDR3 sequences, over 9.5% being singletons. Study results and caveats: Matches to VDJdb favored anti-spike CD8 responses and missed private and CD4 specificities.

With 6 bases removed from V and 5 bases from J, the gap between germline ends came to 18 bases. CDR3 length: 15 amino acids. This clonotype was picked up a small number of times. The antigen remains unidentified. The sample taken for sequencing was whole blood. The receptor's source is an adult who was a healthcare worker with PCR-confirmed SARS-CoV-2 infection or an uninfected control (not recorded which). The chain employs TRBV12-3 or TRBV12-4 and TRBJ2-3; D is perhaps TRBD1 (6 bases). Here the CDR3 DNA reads TGTGCCAGCAGCACAACTGACAGGTGGGGAGATACGCAGTATTTT. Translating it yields CASSTTDRWGDTQYF.